The clone carrying this TCR beta chain appeared a single time. Germline V CDR1 and CDR2: MGHRA, YSYEKL. The CDR3 contains 14 residues. Deletions cut 2 bases from V and 1 base from J, with 9 bases between. Sequenced by immunoSEQ multiplex PCR; TCRdb stores in-frame clones only, minus some. Of 100,000 to 150,000 clones listed, around nine tenths are singletons. This sample was included in a study of PD-1 blockade in mismatch repair-deficient tumors. This sample comprised peripheral blood, obtained approximately 70 weeks after starting pembrolizumab. J is TRBJ2-7 and V is TRBV4-1; no clear D gene. This clonotype was sampled from an adult with mismatch repair-deficient cancer. The CDR3 bases are TGCGCCAGCAGCCAAAAACAAGGATCCTACGAGCAGTACTTC. This codes for CASSQKQGSYEQYF.